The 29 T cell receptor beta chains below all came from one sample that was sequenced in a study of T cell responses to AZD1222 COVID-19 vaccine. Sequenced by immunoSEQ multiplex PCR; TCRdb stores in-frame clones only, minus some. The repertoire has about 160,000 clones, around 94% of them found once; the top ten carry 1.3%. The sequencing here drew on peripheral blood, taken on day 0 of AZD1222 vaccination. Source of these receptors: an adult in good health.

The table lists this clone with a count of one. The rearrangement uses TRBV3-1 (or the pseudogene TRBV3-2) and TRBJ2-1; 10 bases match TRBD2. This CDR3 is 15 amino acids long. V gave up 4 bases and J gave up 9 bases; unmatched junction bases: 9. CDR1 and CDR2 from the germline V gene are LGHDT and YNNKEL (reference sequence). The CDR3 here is CASSPSLAGVGEQFF. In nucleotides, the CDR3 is TGTGCCAGCAGCCCCAGCCTAGCGGGAGTCGGTGAGCAGTTCTTC.

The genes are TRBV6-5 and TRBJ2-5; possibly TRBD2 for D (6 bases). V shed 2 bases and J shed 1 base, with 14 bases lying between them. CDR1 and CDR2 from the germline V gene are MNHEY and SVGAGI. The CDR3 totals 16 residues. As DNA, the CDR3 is TGTGCCAGCAGTTACCAGGGCGGGAACTCCCAAGAGACCCAGTACTTC. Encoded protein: CASSYQGGNSQETQYF.

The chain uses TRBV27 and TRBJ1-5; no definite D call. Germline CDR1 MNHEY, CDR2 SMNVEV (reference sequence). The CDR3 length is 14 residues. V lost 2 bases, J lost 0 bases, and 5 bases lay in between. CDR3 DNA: TGTGCCAGCAGTTTAACTCCTAGCAATCAGCCCCAGCATTTT. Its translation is CASSLTPSNQPQHF.

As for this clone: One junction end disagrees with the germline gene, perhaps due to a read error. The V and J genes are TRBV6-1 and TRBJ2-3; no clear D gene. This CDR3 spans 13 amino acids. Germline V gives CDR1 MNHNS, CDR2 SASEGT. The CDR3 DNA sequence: TGTGCCAGCAGTGAAGGGAACCCAAATACGCTGTATTTT. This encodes CASSEGNPNTLYF.

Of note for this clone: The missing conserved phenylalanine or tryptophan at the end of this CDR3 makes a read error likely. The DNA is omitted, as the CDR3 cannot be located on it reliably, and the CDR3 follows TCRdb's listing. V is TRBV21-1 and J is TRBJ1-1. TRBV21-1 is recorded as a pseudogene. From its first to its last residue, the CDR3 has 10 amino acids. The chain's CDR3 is CASSKGLSGL.

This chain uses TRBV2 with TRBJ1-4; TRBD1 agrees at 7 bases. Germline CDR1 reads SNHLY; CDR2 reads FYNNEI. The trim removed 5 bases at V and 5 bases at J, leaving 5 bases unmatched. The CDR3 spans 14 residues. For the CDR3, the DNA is TGTGCCAGCAGTCAACAGGGGCGAAATGAAAAACTGTTTTTT. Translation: CASSQQGRNEKLFF.

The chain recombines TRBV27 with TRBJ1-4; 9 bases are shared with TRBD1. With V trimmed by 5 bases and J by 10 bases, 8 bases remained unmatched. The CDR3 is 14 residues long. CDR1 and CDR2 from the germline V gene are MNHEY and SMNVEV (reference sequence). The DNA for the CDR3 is TGTGCCAGCAGTCCTGGGACAGGGTTTGTAAAACTGTTTTTT. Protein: CASSPGTGFVKLFF.

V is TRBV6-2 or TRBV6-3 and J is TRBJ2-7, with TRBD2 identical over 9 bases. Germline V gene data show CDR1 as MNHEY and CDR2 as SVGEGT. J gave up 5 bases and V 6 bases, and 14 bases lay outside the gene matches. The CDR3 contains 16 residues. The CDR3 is CASSNGAGGPPDEQYV. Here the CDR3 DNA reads TGTGCCAGCAGCAACGGGGCGGGAGGGCCTCCCGACGAGCAGTACGTC.

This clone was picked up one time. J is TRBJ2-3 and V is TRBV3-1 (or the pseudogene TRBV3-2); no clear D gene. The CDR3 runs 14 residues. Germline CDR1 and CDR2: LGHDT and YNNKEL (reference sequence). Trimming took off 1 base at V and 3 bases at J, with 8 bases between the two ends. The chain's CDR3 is CASSQGYSTDTQYF. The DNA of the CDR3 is TGTGCCAGCAGCCAAGGGTACAGTACAGATACGCAGTATTTT.

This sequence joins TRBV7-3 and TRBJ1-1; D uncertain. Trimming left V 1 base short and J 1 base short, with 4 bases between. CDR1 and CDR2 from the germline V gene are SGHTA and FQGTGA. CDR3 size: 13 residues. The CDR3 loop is CASSLMENTEAFF. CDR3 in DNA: TGTGCCAGCAGCTTAATGGAGAACACTGAAGCTTTCTTT.

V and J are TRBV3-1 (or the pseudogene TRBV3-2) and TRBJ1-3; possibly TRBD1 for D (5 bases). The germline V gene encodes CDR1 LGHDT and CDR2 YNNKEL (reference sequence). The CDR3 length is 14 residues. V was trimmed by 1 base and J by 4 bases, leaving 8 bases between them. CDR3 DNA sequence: TGTGCCAGCAGCCAAGTGGGACGGGGAAACACCATATATTTT. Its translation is CASSQVGRGNTIYF.

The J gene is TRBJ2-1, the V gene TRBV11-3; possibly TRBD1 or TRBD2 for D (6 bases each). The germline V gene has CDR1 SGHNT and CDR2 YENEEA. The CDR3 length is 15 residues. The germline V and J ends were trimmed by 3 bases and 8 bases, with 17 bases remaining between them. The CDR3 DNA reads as TGTGCCAGCAGCTTTAGGGGGGCCTACATCTATGAGCAGTTCTTC. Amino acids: CASSFRGAYIYEQFF.

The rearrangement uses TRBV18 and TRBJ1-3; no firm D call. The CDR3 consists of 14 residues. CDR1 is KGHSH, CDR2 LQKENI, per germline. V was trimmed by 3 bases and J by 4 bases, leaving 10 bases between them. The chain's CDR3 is CASSPEGGGNTIYF. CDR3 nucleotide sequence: TGTGCCAGCTCACCGGAAGGTGGAGGAAACACCATATATTTT.

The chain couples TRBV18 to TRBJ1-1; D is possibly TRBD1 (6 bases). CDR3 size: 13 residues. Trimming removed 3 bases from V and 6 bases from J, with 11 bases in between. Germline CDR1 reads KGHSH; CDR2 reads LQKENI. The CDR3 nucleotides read TGTGCCAGCTCACCCTTCTGGGGGCCTGAAGCTTTCTTT. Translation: CASSPFWGPEAFF. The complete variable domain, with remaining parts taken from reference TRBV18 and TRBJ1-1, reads NAGVMQNPRHLVRRRGQEARLRCSPMKGHSHVYWYRQLPEEGLKFMVYLQKENIIDESGMPKERFSAEFPKEGPSILRIQQVVRGDSAAYFCASSPFWGPEAFFGQGTRLTVV.

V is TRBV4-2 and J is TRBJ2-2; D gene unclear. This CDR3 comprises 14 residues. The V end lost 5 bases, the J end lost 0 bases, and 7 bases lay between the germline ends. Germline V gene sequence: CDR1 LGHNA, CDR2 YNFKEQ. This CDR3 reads CASSFTANTGELFF. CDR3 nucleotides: TGTGCCAGCAGCTTCACGGCGAACACCGGGGAGCTGTTTTTT.

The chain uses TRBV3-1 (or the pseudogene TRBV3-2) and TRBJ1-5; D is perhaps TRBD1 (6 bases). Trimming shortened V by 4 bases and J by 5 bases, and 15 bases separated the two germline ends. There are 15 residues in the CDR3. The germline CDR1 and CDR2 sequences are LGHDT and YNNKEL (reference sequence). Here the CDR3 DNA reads TGTGCCAGCAGCCCCTCCTCAGGGGTAGATCAGCCCCAGCATTTT. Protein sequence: CASSPSSGVDQPQHF.

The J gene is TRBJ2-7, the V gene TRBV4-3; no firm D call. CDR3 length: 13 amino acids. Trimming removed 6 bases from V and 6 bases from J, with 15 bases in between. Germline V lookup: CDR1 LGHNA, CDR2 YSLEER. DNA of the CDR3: TGCGCCAGCAGGTATTTCTTTGGGCGCGAGCAGTACGTC. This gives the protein CASRYFFGREQYV.

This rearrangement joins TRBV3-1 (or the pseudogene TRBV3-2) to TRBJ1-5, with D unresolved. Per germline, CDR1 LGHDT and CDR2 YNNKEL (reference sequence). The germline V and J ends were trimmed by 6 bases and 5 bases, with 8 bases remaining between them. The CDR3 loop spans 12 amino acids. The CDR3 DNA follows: TGTGCCAGCAGTCGCAACGATCAGCCCCAGCATTTT. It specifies CASSRNDQPQHF.

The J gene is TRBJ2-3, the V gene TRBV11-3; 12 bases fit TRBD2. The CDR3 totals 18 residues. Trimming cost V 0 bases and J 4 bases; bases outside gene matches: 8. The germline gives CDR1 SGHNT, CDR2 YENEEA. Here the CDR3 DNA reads TGTGCCAGCAGCTTAGACGGGTGGGCTAGCGGGGGGGCAGATACGCAGTATTTT. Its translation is CASSLDGWASGGADTQYF.

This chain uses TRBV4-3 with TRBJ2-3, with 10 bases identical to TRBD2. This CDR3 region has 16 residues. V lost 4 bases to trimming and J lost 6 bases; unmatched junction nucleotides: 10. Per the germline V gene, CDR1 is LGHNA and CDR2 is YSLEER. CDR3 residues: CASSPVLAGERDTQYF. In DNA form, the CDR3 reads TGCGCCAGCAGCCCGGTCCTAGCGGGAGAAAGGGATACGCAGTATTTT.

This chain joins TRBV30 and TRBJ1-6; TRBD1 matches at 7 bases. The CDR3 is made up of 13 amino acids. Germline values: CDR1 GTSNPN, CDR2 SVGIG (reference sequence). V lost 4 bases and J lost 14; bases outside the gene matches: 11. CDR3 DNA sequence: TGTGCCTGGACCCCGGCCGACAGGGAGGCCCTCCACTTT. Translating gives CAWTPADREALHF.

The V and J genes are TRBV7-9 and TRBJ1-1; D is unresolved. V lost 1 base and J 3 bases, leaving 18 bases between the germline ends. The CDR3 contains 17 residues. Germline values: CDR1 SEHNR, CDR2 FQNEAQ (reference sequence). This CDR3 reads CASSLEMGRRLDTEAFF. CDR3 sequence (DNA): TGTGCCAGCAGCTTAGAAATGGGCAGGCGCCTGGACACTGAAGCTTTCTTT.

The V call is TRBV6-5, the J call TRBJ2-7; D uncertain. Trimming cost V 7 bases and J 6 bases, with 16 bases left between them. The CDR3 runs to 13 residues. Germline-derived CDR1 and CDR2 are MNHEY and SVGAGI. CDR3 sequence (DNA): TGTGCCAGCACCGAGGAGTCTTTTGGCGAGCAGTACGTC. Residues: CASTEESFGEQYV.

CDR3 loop: CASRTDTSFNQPQHF. CDR3 sequence (DNA): TGTGCCAGCAGGACAGACACCAGTTTTAATCAGCCCCAGCATTTT. The chain carries TRBV6-5 and TRBJ1-5; perhaps TRBD1 as D (5 bases). With 6 bases removed from V and 4 bases from J, the gap between germline ends came to 16 bases. Germline V gene lookup returns CDR1 MNHEY and CDR2 SVGAGI. The CDR3 extends over 15 amino acids.

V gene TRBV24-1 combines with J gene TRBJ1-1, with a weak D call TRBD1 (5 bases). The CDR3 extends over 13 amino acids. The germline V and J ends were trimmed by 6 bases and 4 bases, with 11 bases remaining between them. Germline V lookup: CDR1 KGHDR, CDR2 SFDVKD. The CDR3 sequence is CATSSYGGTEAFF. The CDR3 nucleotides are TGTGCCACCAGTTCCTATGGGGGCACTGAAGCTTTCTTT.

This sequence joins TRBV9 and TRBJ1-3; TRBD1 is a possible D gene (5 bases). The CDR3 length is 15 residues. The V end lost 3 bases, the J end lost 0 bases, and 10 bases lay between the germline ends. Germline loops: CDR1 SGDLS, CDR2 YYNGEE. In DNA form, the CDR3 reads TGTGCCAGCAGCGGGACCGGGACCTCTGGAAACACCATATATTTT. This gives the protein CASSGTGTSGNTIYF.

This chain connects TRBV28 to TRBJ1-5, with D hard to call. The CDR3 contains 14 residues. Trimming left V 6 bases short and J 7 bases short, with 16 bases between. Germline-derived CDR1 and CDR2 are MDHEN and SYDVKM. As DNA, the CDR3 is TGTGCCAGCAGCTACCGGGAGCCAAGGCAGCCCCAGCATTTT. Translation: CASSYREPRQPQHF.

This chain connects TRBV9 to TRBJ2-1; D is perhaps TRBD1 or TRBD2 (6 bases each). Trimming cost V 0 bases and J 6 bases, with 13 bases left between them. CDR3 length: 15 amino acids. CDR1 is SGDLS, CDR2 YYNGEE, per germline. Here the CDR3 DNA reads TGTGCCAGCAGCGTAGAAGGGGGGCCTCTCAATGAGCAGTTCTTC. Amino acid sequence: CASSVEGGPLNEQFF.

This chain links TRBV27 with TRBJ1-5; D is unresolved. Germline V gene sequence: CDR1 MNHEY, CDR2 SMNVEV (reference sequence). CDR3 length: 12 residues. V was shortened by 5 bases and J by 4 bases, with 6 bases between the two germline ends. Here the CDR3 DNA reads TGTGCCAGCAGTCTCTTAAATCAGCCCCAGCATTTT. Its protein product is CASSLLNQPQHF.